Described below is a single T cell receptor (beta chain) sequence and its context. The sample comes from a study of blood T cell repertoires in COVID-19. Across the whole study: Samples came from the United States, Italy and Spain, spanning acute and convalescent COVID-19. T cells, B-cell-depleted T cells, or PBMCs supplied cDNA or gDNA.

Original data processing: For nucleated cells, counts were estimated from reference gene primer amplification. The table came from immunoSEQ multiplex PCR; TCRdb's copy has only in-frame clones and leaves some out. Clonal size and the V and J genes are those of that table, whereas D and trimming came from the DNA. Found here are approximately 190,000 clones, approximately 90% of them singletons; the top ten hold 6%. The germline V and J ends were trimmed by 1 base and 0 bases, with 6 bases remaining between them. Germline CDR1 reads LGHDT; CDR2 reads YNNKEL (reference sequence). The CDR3 has 14 residues.

The receptor comes from a man aged 35-49 years with active or convalescent COVID-19. The J gene is TRBJ1-1, the V gene TRBV3-1 (or the pseudogene TRBV3-2); D ambiguous. The sample consisted of peripheral blood. The chain's CDR3 is CASSQVSVNTEAFF. For the CDR3, the DNA is TGTGCCAGCAGCCAAGTCTCCGTGAACACTGAAGCTTTCTTT.